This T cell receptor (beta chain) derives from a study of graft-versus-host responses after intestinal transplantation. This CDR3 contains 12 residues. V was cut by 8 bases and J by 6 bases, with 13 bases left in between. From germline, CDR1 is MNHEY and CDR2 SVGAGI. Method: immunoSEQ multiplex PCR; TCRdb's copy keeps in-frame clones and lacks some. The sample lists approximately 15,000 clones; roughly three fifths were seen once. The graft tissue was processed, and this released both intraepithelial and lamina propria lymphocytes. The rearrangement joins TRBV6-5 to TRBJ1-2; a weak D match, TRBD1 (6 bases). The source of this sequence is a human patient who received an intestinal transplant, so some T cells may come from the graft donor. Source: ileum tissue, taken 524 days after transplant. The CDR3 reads CASSTQGNGYTF. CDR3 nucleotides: TGTGCCAGCTCGACGCAGGGGAATGGCTACACCTTC.